What follows is one TCR beta chain and its context. Despite likely unrecorded immune exposures, the donors were nominally healthy at the time of sampling. The sample belongs to a study of cytomegalovirus exposure and HLA in healthy donors. Study details: Around 78 million unique TCR sequences came from HLA-typed donors in an early release.

The primer mix had 60 Vbeta and 13 Jbeta primers. The repertoire was sequenced with immunoSEQ multiplex PCR; TCRdb's copy has only in-frame clones and lacks some. The table lists some 150,000 clones, 75% to 85% of them singletons. There are 13 residues in the CDR3. Germline CDR1 and CDR2: MNHNS and SASEGT. The chain couples TRBV6-1 to TRBJ2-5; possible D gene TRBD1, 6 bases. The J call may be in error: the DNA end matches TRBJ2-7 better. This clonotype was sampled from a man aged 50 to 59 in good health and CMV-seropositive. Sample: PBMCs. CDR3 sequence reads: CASRVQGINEQYF. CDR3 nucleotides: TGTGCCAGCAGGGTACAGGGTATCAACGAGCAGTACTTC.